This TCR beta chain was captured in a study of shared clonotypes between healthy human individuals. The overall study: Donor composition was a couple of women and a few men, aged 18 to 49. Study-wide results and limits: A generally larger estimated richness was seen in naive subsets than in memory subsets. Sorted-subset sequencing was shown by rarefaction to be incomplete despite large depth. With four donors compared, 4% to 5% of naive CD4 clonotypes were shared.

A note on this clone: Its specificity is unknown.

V shed 3 bases and J 6 bases; nucleotides not matched to a gene: 3. Germline assignment: CDR1 MDHEN and CDR2 SYDVKM. There are 13 residues in the CDR3. This table comes from immunoSEQ multiplex PCR, and its TCRdb copy is limited to in-frame clones, with some not included. This table holds hundreds of thousands of clones, more than 85% found once. The naive CD8 subset, CD45RO-negative cells positively selected for CCR7, excluded terminally differentiated effector memory CD45RA+ cells. J is TRBJ2-7 and V is TRBV28, with 9 bases identical to TRBD2. This clonotype was sampled from a young man in good health. Source material: naive CD8+ T cells sorted from blood. The CDR3 bases are TGTGCCAGCAGTTTCCGTAGCGGGAGCGAGCAGTACTTC. Translated: CASSFRSGSEQYF.